Below, 25 T cell receptor beta chains from the same sample are listed, as sequenced in a study of blood T cell repertoires in COVID-19. Clones were read by immunoSEQ multiplex PCR, and TCRdb kept only the in-frame ones, dropping some. The table lists some 240,000 clones, 90% of them singletons. Sequenced: peripheral blood. These TCRs come from a woman in her sixties with COVID-19, enrolled during active disease.

The V call is TRBV6-4, the J call TRBJ2-3; perhaps TRBD2 as D (6 bases). The CDR3 extends over 14 amino acids. Trimming removed 0 bases at V and 4 bases at J, with 8 bases between. CDR1 is MRHNA, CDR2 SNTAGT, per germline. CDR3 protein: CASSDSPSADTQYF. The CDR3 region has the DNA TGTGCCAGCAGTGACTCGCCTAGCGCAGATACGCAGTATTTT.

The V call is TRBV3-1 (or the pseudogene TRBV3-2), the J call TRBJ2-4; D perhaps matches TRBD2 (6 bases). The germline CDR1 and CDR2 sequences are LGHDT and YNNKEL (reference sequence). The CDR3 is 14 residues long. V was pared by 3 bases and J by 4 bases, with 10 bases between. Here the CDR3 reads CASSQTSSKNIQYF. For the CDR3, the DNA is TGTGCCAGCAGCCAGACTAGTTCAAAAAACATTCAGTACTTC.

The rearrangement uses TRBV5-6 and TRBJ1-1; 10 positions match TRBD1. The junction had 2 bases not matched to a gene; V was cut back by 4 bases and J by 5 bases. The CDR3 totals 13 residues. Per the germline V gene, CDR1 is SGHDT and CDR2 is YYEEEE. DNA of the CDR3: TGTGCCAGCAGCGGGGGACAGGGGACTGAAGCTTTCTTT. It translates to CASSGGQGTEAFF.

This clone has just one count. The chain recombines TRBV5-5 with TRBJ2-2; 7 nucleotides agree with TRBD1. The germline V gene encodes CDR1 SGHKS and CDR2 YYEKEE (reference sequence). This CDR3 region has 18 residues. V gave up 1 base and J gave up 2 bases; unmatched junction bases: 11. The CDR3 reads CASSLRDSLRPNTGELFF. The CDR3 DNA sequence: TGTGCCAGCAGCTTGAGGGACAGCCTTCGCCCAAACACCGGGGAGCTGTTTTTT.

The chain recombines TRBV7-2 with TRBJ2-6; D is perhaps TRBD2 (6 bases). The CDR3 covers 18 residues. Germline loops: CDR1 SGHTA, CDR2 FQGNSA. V was cut by 1 base and J by 2 bases, with 15 bases left in between. The CDR3 protein is CASSLVLGEDAGANVLTF. The CDR3 bases are TGTGCCAGCAGCTTAGTTTTAGGGGAGGATGCTGGGGCCAACGTCCTGACTTTC. Looking up the rest from reference TRBV7-2 and TRBJ2-6 gives the full variable domain: GAGVSQSPSNKVTEKGKDVELRCDPISGHTALYWYRQSLGQGLEFLIYFQGNSAPDKSGLPSDRFSAERTGGSVSTLTIQRTQQEDSAVYLCASSLVLGEDAGANVLTFGAGSRLTVL.

In this sample, this clone turned up once. The chain links TRBV6-5 to TRBJ2-5, with D possibly being TRBD1 (5 bases). Germline values: CDR1 MNHEY, CDR2 SVGAGI. This CDR3 contains 15 residues. V gave up 0 bases and J gave up 5 bases, with 13 bases separating them. CDR3 coding DNA: TGTGCCAGCAGTTACTCGGGCAGGGTAGGGGAGACCCAGTACTTC. Translated, it gives CASSYSGRVGETQYF.

This rearrangement joins TRBV3-1 (or the pseudogene TRBV3-2) to TRBJ1-1, with 7 bases lining up with TRBD1. From germline, CDR1 is LGHDT and CDR2 YNNKEL (reference sequence). This CDR3 is 15 amino acids long. Losses at the gene ends were 4 bases for V and 4 bases for J; bases not matched to a gene: 9. CDR3 region: CASSPTRTGGTEAFF. Here the CDR3 DNA reads TGTGCCAGCAGCCCCACGAGGACAGGAGGCACTGAAGCTTTCTTT.

The chain combines TRBV3-1 (or the pseudogene TRBV3-2) with TRBJ2-7; a possible D gene is TRBD1 (5 bases). Germline CDR1 and CDR2: LGHDT and YNNKEL (reference sequence). V lost 1 base and J 6 bases, leaving 13 bases between the germline ends. The CDR3 is made up of 14 amino acids. For the CDR3, the DNA is TGTGCCAGCAGCCAAGTAAGCAGGGTAGGCGAGCAGTACTTC. As protein: CASSQVSRVGEQYF.

Here the CDR3 DNA reads TGTGCCACCAGCAGAGCTCCCACCGGGTCTCGAGGGGGTGAGCAGTTCTTC. It codes for CATSRAPTGSRGGEQFF. V is TRBV15 and J is TRBJ2-1; possibly TRBD1 for D (6 bases). V was clipped by 1 base and J by 9 bases, with 22 bases between them. This CDR3 contains 17 residues. Germline assignment: CDR1 LNHNV and CDR2 YYDKDF (reference sequence).

The chain uses TRBV19 and TRBJ2-2, with a possible D match to TRBD1 (5 bases). Looked up from germline, CDR1 is LNHDA and CDR2 is SQIVND (reference sequence). The V gene lost 7 bases and the J gene lost 3 bases, with 15 bases spanning the gap. The CDR3 runs to 15 residues. The CDR3 sequence is CASNRRAGYTGELFF. For the CDR3, the DNA is TGTGCCAGTAACAGGAGAGCCGGGTACACCGGGGAGCTGTTTTTT.

The chain uses TRBV7-6 and TRBJ2-5; TRBD1 matches at 12 bases. This CDR3 comprises 16 residues. Germline CDR1 and CDR2: SGHVS and FNYEAQ. The J segment lost 4 bases and the V segment lost 4 bases, leaving 7 bases of the junction unmatched. CDR3 sequence reads: CASSSKGTGGLETQYF. The CDR3 DNA reads as TGTGCCAGCAGCTCAAAAGGGACAGGGGGCTTAGAGACCCAGTACTTC. Full variable domain (missing parts from reference TRBV7-6 and TRBJ2-5): GAGVSQSPRYKVTKRGQDVALRCDPISGHVSLYWYRQALGQGPEFLTYFNYEAQQDKSGLPNDRFSAERPEGSISTLTIQRTEQRDSAMYRCASSSKGTGGLETQYFGPGTRLLVL.

The chain employs TRBV9 and TRBJ1-1; D is uncertain. The CDR3 loop spans 15 amino acids. Germline CDR1 is SGDLS and CDR2 is YYNGEE. V was clipped by 0 bases and J by 0 bases, with 9 bases between them. The CDR3 DNA is TGTGCCAGCAGCGTAGGAGAGGAGATGAACACTGAAGCTTTCTTT. Protein sequence: CASSVGEEMNTEAFF.

This chain joins TRBV27 and TRBJ1-4; 8 nucleotides align to TRBD1. Germline V gene data show CDR1 as MNHEY and CDR2 as SMNVEV (reference sequence). Germline trimming cut 6 bases from V and 4 bases from J; bases unmatched to any gene: 4. The CDR3 is 14 residues long. The CDR3: CASSPTGVNEKLFF. As DNA, the CDR3 is TGTGCCAGCAGCCCGACAGGGGTTAATGAAAAACTGTTTTTT.

The chain couples TRBV7-9 to TRBJ1-2; 7 nucleotides agree with TRBD1. Germline CDR1 SEHNR, CDR2 FQNEAQ (reference sequence). This CDR3 spans 13 amino acids. V lost 5 bases, J lost 6 bases, and 6 bases stayed unmatched. CDR3 loop: CASSRQGRDGYTF. The CDR3 DNA reads as TGTGCCAGCAGCCGACAGGGCCGGGATGGCTACACCTTC.

V is TRBV7-2 and J is TRBJ1-2; D call uncertain. The CDR3 has 12 residues. Trimming left V 0 bases short and J 8 bases short, with 7 bases between. Germline values: CDR1 SGHTA, CDR2 FQGNSA. CDR3 bases: TGTGCCAGCAGCTTAGCTCAACAGGGCTACACCTTC. Its protein product is CASSLAQQGYTF.

Remarks on this clone: At the DNA level, this CDR3 is encoded by other sequences in the same sample as well. The chain uses TRBV12-5 and TRBJ2-1; D not certain. The CDR3 totals 14 residues. Trimming shortened V by 1 base and J by 1 base, and 5 bases separated the two germline ends. Germline-derived CDR1 and CDR2 are LGHNT and FRNRAP. This CDR3 is CASGLGGSYNEQFF. The CDR3 DNA sequence: TGTGCTAGTGGTTTGGGAGGTTCCTACAATGAGCAGTTCTTC. The full variable domain, its missing parts supplied by reference TRBV12-5 and TRBJ2-1, is DARVTQTPRHKVTEMGQEVTMRCQPILGHNTVFWYRQTMMQGLELLAYFRNRAPLDDSGMPKDRFSAEMPDATLATLKIQPSEPRDSAVYFCASGLGGSYNEQFFGPGTRLTVL.

The chain links TRBV10-3 to TRBJ1-2; the D gene is possibly TRBD1 (6 bases). Germline V gives CDR1 ENHRY, CDR2 SYGVKD. The V and J ends lost 2 bases and 5 bases respectively, with 12 bases between them. CDR3 length: 14 residues. The CDR3 reads CAISERNRVYGYTF. In nucleotides, the CDR3 is TGTGCCATCAGTGAGCGGAACAGGGTGTATGGCTACACCTTC.

This clone was recorded only once. This sequence joins TRBV7-9 and TRBJ1-4, with TRBD1 as a possible D gene (5 bases). Trimming cost V 5 bases and J 7 bases, with 17 bases left between them. Germline-derived CDR1 and CDR2 are SEHNR and FQNEAQ (reference sequence). The CDR3 loop spans 15 amino acids. CDR3 protein: CASSVLGALGEKLFF. CDR3 nucleotide sequence: TGTGCCAGCAGCGTACTTGGGGCTCTTGGTGAAAAACTGTTTTTT.

The J gene is TRBJ2-1, the V gene TRBV4-3; the D gene is possibly TRBD2 (5 bases). V gave up 0 bases and J gave up 6 bases, with 12 bases separating them. This CDR3 region has 15 residues. Germline V lookup: CDR1 LGHNA, CDR2 YSLEER. CDR3 region: CASSQDSRVSNEQFF. The CDR3 DNA follows: TGCGCCAGCAGCCAAGATTCGAGGGTTTCCAATGAGCAGTTCTTC.

The V call is TRBV10-3, the J call TRBJ1-2; 8 nucleotides agree with TRBD1. Germline V CDR1 and CDR2: ENHRY, SYGVKD. V dropped 7 bases and J dropped 4; count of bases not matched to a gene: 8. The CDR3 runs 14 residues. CDR3 residues: CAITRTGSSYGYTF. The CDR3 bases are TGTGCCATCACTCGGACAGGGTCGAGCTATGGCTACACCTTC.

The gene calls are TRBV5-4 and TRBJ1-5, with 7 bases fitting TRBD1. V was pared by 2 bases and J by 4 bases, with 6 bases of the junction left unmatched. The CDR3 runs to 15 residues. CDR1 is SGHNT and CDR2 is YYREEE in the germline V gene (reference sequence). The CDR3 is CASSFGQDRNQPQHF. CDR3 sequence (DNA): TGTGCCAGCAGCTTTGGACAGGACAGAAATCAGCCCCAGCATTTT. The variable domain in full, completed from reference TRBV5-4 and TRBJ1-5, reads ETGVTQSPTHLIKTRGQQVTLRCSSQSGHNTVSWYQQALGQGPQFIFQYYREEENGRGNFPPRFSGLQFPNYSSELNVNALELDDSALYLCASSFGQDRNQPQHFGDGTRLSIL.

The chain is built from TRBV6-5 and TRBJ1-2, with D possibly TRBD1 on 6 matching bases. V was trimmed by 2 bases and J by 5 bases, leaving 15 bases between them. This CDR3 contains 15 residues. Germline CDR1 and CDR2: MNHEY and SVGAGI. The CDR3 loop reads CASSYQPTRGYGYTF. CDR3 nucleotide sequence: TGTGCCAGCAGTTACCAACCGACGAGGGGGTATGGCTACACCTTC.

This clone was recorded a few times. The V and J genes are TRBV4-1 and TRBJ1-5, with D perhaps TRBD1 (6 bases). The CDR3 totals 14 residues. V was shortened by 4 bases and J by 6 bases, with 13 bases between the two germline ends. Germline V gives CDR1 MGHRA, CDR2 YSYEKL. The CDR3 nucleotides read TGCGCCAGCAGCCTGGTTCAGGGGATTCAGCCCCAGCATTTT. This sequence encodes CASSLVQGIQPQHF.

The chain has TRBV29-1 and TRBJ1-2; 7 bases align to TRBD1. J gave up 9 bases and V 6 bases, and 10 bases lay outside the gene matches. CDR1 and CDR2 from the germline V gene are SQVTM and ANQGSEA. The CDR3 is made up of 12 amino acids. DNA for the CDR3: TGCAGCGTCGGGGACAGTTGGGCGCGCTACACCTTC. Protein sequence: CSVGDSWARYTF.

The CDR3 DNA reads TGTGCCAGCAGCCGGGAGTTCAATCAGCCCCAGCATTTT. Its translation: CASSREFNQPQHF. V gene TRBV25-1 combines with J gene TRBJ1-5, with D unclear. Germline V gives CDR1 MGHDK, CDR2 SYGVNS. Trimming pared 6 bases from V and 3 bases from J, leaving 9 bases between. The CDR3 has 13 residues.